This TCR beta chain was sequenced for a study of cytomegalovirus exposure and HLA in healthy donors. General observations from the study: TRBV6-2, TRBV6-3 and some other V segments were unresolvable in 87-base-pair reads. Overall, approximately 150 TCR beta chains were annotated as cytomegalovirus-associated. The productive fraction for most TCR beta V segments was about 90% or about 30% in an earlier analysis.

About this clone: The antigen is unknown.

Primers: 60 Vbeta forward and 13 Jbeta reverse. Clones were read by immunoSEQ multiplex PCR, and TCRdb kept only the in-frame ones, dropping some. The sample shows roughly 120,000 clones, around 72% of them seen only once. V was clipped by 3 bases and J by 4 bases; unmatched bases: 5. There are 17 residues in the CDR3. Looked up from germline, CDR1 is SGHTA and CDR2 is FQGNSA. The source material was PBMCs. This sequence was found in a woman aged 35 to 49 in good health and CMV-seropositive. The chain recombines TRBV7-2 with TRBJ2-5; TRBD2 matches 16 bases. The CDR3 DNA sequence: TGTGCCAGCAGCTTGGGTGGGACTAGCGGGGGGGTAGAGACCCAGTACTTC. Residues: CASSLGGTSGGVETQYF.